These 20 T cell receptor beta chains were sequenced from one sample in a study of blood T cell repertoires in COVID-19. Here immunoSEQ multiplex PCR was the method, and the copy in TCRdb shows in-frame clones only, minus some. This table has some 66,000 clones, roughly 86% appearing once. The sequencing input was peripheral blood. All receptors come from a man aged 45-65 years with active COVID-19.

This clone was observed once. The V and J genes are TRBV19 and TRBJ2-7; D remains unclear. CDR3 size: 9 residues. V was trimmed by 9 bases and J by 4 bases, leaving 4 bases between them. The germline V gene encodes CDR1 LNHDA and CDR2 SQIVND (reference sequence). The CDR3 nucleotides are TGTGCCAGCTTGTACGAGCAGTACGTC. Its protein is CASLYEQYV.

This clone showed up just once. This rearrangement joins TRBV18 to TRBJ2-5, with TRBD1 matching 9 bases. With V trimmed by 3 bases and J by 9 bases, 11 bases remained unmatched. CDR3 length: 15 amino acids. CDR1 is KGHSH and CDR2 is LQKENI in the germline V gene. In nucleotides, the CDR3 is TGTGCCAGCTCACCTTGGACAGGGGCCTATGGGGCCCAGTACTTC. It yields the protein CASSPWTGAYGAQYF.

The chain recombines TRBV9 with TRBJ1-1, with 12 bases lining up with TRBD1. The CDR3 extends over 14 amino acids. CDR1 and CDR2 (germline): SGDLS, YYNGEE. The J segment lost 11 bases and the V segment lost 6 bases, leaving 11 bases of the junction unmatched. The CDR3: CASNMGQGAGQAFF. In DNA, the CDR3 is TGTGCCAGCAATATGGGACAGGGGGCAGGTCAGGCTTTCTTT.

In this sample, this clone turned up once. The CDR3 reads CATSDLVRADTQYF. DNA of the CDR3: TGTGCCACCAGTGATTTGGTCCGAGCAGATACGCAGTATTTT. The chain links TRBV24-1 to TRBJ2-3; D not resolved. The V gene lost 0 bases and the J gene lost 4 bases, with 7 bases spanning the gap. Germline CDR1 reads KGHDR; CDR2 reads SFDVKD. This CDR3 has 14 amino acids.

This chain links TRBV2 with TRBJ1-6; no firm D call. Germline-derived CDR1 and CDR2 are SNHLY and FYNNEI. V dropped 6 bases and J dropped 0 bases, with 9 bases sitting between them. The CDR3 sequence is 15 residues long. Here the CDR3 reads CASRETNSYNSPLHF. Written as DNA, the CDR3 is TGTGCCAGCAGGGAGACCAACTCCTATAATTCACCCCTCCACTTT.

V is TRBV5-1 and J is TRBJ2-5; 10 nucleotides match TRBD1. CDR1 SGHRS and CDR2 YFSETQ come from the germline V gene. J lost 5 bases, V lost 2 bases, and 3 bases had no gene match. CDR3 length: 14 amino acids. The CDR3 DNA follows: TGCGCCAGCAGCTTAGGGACAGGGGCCGAGACCCAGTACTTC. This sequence encodes CASSLGTGAETQYF.

The V call is TRBV6-5, the J call TRBJ2-3; 8 nucleotides match TRBD2. V was clipped by 0 bases and J by 5 bases; unmatched bases: 4. Germline CDR1 MNHEY, CDR2 SVGAGI. This CDR3 comprises 15 residues. The CDR3 DNA is TGTGCCAGCAGTTACTCAGCGGGAGTTCAAGATACGCAGTATTTT. This translates into CASSYSAGVQDTQYF.

The chain has TRBV11-2 and TRBJ2-6; D is uncertain. Per the germline V gene, CDR1 is SGHAT and CDR2 is FQNNGV. The V and J ends lost 5 bases and 0 bases respectively, with 8 bases between them. The CDR3 contains 15 residues. As DNA, the CDR3 is TGTGCCAGCAGCCTTGATAGCTCTGGGGCCAACGTCCTGACTTTC. Protein sequence: CASSLDSSGANVLTF.

The rearrangement links TRBV9 to TRBJ1-1, with D possibly TRBD1 on 6 matching bases. The germline gives CDR1 SGDLS, CDR2 YYNGEE. Deletions cut 3 bases from V and 1 base from J, with 16 bases between. The CDR3 totals 16 residues. CDR3 DNA sequence: TGTGCCAGCAGCGCTCTGCAGGGGAGTAAGAACACTGAAGCTTTCTTT. It encodes CASSALQGSKNTEAFF.

V gene TRBV3-1 (or the pseudogene TRBV3-2) combines with J gene TRBJ1-3; no reliable D call. From germline, CDR1 is LGHDT and CDR2 YNNKEL (reference sequence). CDR3 length equals 16 residues. V shed 0 bases and J shed 1 base, with 10 bases lying between them. The CDR3 coding sequence is TGTGCCAGCAGCCAAGATTTATCTATTTCTGGAAACACCATATATTTT. Amino acid sequence: CASSQDLSISGNTIYF.

This clone was observed a few times. CDR3 region: CASSLAKRAREQYV. In DNA, the CDR3 is TGTGCCAGCAGCTTGGCCAAGCGGGCGAGGGAGCAGTACGTC. This sequence joins TRBV5-6 and TRBJ2-7, with a tentative D call TRBD2 (6 bases). The ends were cut back, 0 bases at V and 7 bases at J, with 14 bases in the middle. The CDR3 totals 14 residues. Looked up from germline, CDR1 is SGHDT and CDR2 is YYEEEE.

This chain connects TRBV6-6 to TRBJ1-3; D gene ambiguous. Between the trimmed V and J ends, which lost 7 bases and 0 bases, there was a span of 13 bases. Germline CDR1 and CDR2: MNHNY and SVGAGI (reference sequence). This CDR3 is 15 amino acids long. CDR3 coding DNA: TGTGCCAGCACCCGACTCTTTGGCTCTGGAAACACCATATATTTT. Its protein is CASTRLFGSGNTIYF.

The V gene is TRBV7-2, the J gene TRBJ1-5; 8 positions match TRBD1. Germline V lookup: CDR1 SGHTA, CDR2 FQGNSA. There are 14 residues in the CDR3. With V trimmed by 5 bases and J by 7 bases, 7 bases remained unmatched. CDR3 amino acids: CASSTGQGPQPQHF. The CDR3 DNA sequence: TGTGCCAGCAGCACCGGACAGGGACCGCAGCCCCAGCATTTT.

The chain is built from TRBV2 and TRBJ2-1; TRBD2 aligns across 11 bases. V was pared by 5 bases and J by 3 bases, with 18 bases of the junction left unmatched. The CDR3 has 20 amino acids. From germline, CDR1 is SNHLY and CDR2 FYNNEI. CDR3 nucleotides: TGTGCCAGCAGTACTGACGGAGACCCGATCACTAGCGGGAGCTACAATGAGCAGTTCTTC. This gives the protein CASSTDGDPITSGSYNEQFF.

Comments on this clone: Within the sample, other DNA sequences also encode this same CDR3. The rearrangement uses TRBV7-9 and TRBJ2-5; D is ambiguous. Trimming removed 5 bases at V and 1 base at J, with 2 bases between. Per germline, CDR1 SEHNR and CDR2 FQNEAQ (reference sequence). The CDR3 runs 11 residues. The CDR3 is CASSRQETQYF. CDR3 sequence (DNA): TGTGCCAGCAGCCGCCAAGAGACCCAGTACTTC.

The chain links TRBV7-2 to TRBJ2-2; 9 bases fit TRBD1. The CDR3 runs to 16 residues. V shed 5 bases, J shed 7 bases, and the junction held 11 bases outside the gene matches. Germline V gene data show CDR1 as SGHTA and CDR2 as FQGNSA. CDR3 nucleotide sequence: TGTGCCAGCAGCAGAACCGGGACAGGGATGTTCGGGGAGCTGTTTTTT. This codes for CASSRTGTGMFGELFF.

The chain has TRBV29-1 and TRBJ1-1; 8 positions match TRBD1. J lost 6 bases, V lost 4 bases, and 7 bases had no gene match. Germline V gene data show CDR1 as SQVTM and CDR2 as ANQGSEA. This CDR3 is built from 13 residues. CDR3 sequence reads: CSVVPPGGSEAFF. CDR3 in DNA: TGCAGCGTTGTGCCTCCAGGGGGCTCTGAAGCTTTCTTT.

This clone was recorded only once. The chain carries TRBV29-1 and TRBJ2-3, with 7 bases fitting TRBD2. With V trimmed by 7 bases and J by 2 bases, 6 bases remained unmatched. The CDR3 has 13 residues. Per the germline V gene, CDR1 is SQVTM and CDR2 is ANQGSEA. CDR3 coding DNA: TGCAGCGGGAAGGGGAGGGCCACAGATACGCAGTATTTT. It specifies CSGKGRATDTQYF.

This rearrangement joins TRBV15 to TRBJ1-3; possible D gene TRBD1, 5 bases. The germline CDR1 and CDR2 sequences are LNHNV and YYDKDF (reference sequence). The CDR3 length is 17 residues. V lost 0 bases, J lost 0 bases, and 12 bases lay in between. The CDR3 loop reads CATSRDWVGLSGNTIYF. The CDR3, as DNA: TGTGCCACCAGCAGAGATTGGGTGGGGCTCTCTGGAAACACCATATATTTT.

This chain joins TRBV7-2 and TRBJ1-1; no definite D call. The CDR3 length is 15 residues. The germline V gene encodes CDR1 SGHTA and CDR2 FQGNSA. V gave up 3 bases and J gave up 7 bases, with 18 bases separating them. CDR3 loop: CASSLSGRRKGEAFF. Here the CDR3 DNA reads TGTGCCAGCAGCTTGTCGGGCAGGAGGAAAGGTGAAGCTTTCTTT. The full variable domain, its missing parts supplied by reference TRBV7-2 and TRBJ1-1, is GAGVSQSPSNKVTEKGKDVELRCDPISGHTALYWYRQSLGQGLEFLIYFQGNSAPDKSGLPSDRFSAERTGGSVSTLTIQRTQQEDSAVYLCASSLSGRRKGEAFFGQGTRLTVV.